The sequence of this T cell receptor (beta chain) was determined in a study of neurological immune-mediated disorders. Time point meaning: longitudinal time-point 1 (baseline). TCRdb recomputed calls from the 5' RACE reads with MiXCR, one row per CDR3 protein. The sample consists of around 71,000 distinct CDR3 sequences, around 15% of them appearing once. Trimming at V came to 6 bases and at J to 5 bases, leaving 8 bases not matched to a gene. The CDR3 spans 15 residues. This clonotype was observed a few times. The rearrangement uses TRBV12-3 or TRBV12-4 and TRBJ2-1; TRBD1 matches at 9 bases. The source is a female donor with HTLV-1-associated myelopathy (HAM/TSP). The sequenced sample was PBMCs. Here the CDR3 reads CASRLRQGDHNEQFF. The CDR3 DNA is TGTGCCAGCAGACTGAGACAGGGGGACCACAATGAGCAGTTCTTC.